This TCR beta chain comes out of a study of blood T cell repertoires in COVID-19. As for the study in general: COVID-19 samples, acute and convalescent, were from the United States, Italy and Spain. Nucleic acid was either cDNA or gDNA, and it came from T cells, B-cell-depleted T cells, or PBMCs.

As processed by the authors: Nucleated cell counts were estimated from reference gene primer amplification. Produced via immunoSEQ multiplex PCR; TCRdb's table is partial and in-frame only. V and J calls and clone size follow that table, whereas D and trimming were derived from the DNA. This sample has around 87,000 clones, with around four fifths found just once. The specimen was peripheral blood. This receptor was obtained from a woman of 80 years or more with acute or convalescent COVID-19.

The CDR3 DNA reads as TGTGCCAGCAGCTTAGCTAGTTGGTCCTACGAGCAGTACTTC. This sequence encodes CASSLASWSYEQYF. The chain carries TRBV7-2 and TRBJ2-7; no firm D call. There are 14 residues in the CDR3. The V and J ends lost 0 bases and 1 base respectively, with 7 bases between them. CDR1 and CDR2 from the germline V gene are SGHTA and FQGNSA. Using reference TRBV7-2 and TRBJ2-7 for the parts outside the CDR3, the full variable domain is GAGVSQSPSNKVTEKGKDVELRCDPISGHTALYWYRQSLGQGLEFLIYFQGNSAPDKSGLPSDRFSAERTGGSVSTLTIQRTQQEDSAVYLCASSLASWSYEQYFGPGTRLTVT.